The 32 T cell receptor beta chains below were found in one sample sequenced in a study of cytomegalovirus exposure and HLA in healthy donors. Amplification used 60 Vbeta primers and 13 Jbeta primers. Repertoires were generated with immunoSEQ multiplex PCR, while TCRdb's copy carries only in-frame clones and drops some. The top ten clones hold 7% of a sample with around 170,000 clones, approximately 80% of them seen once. The sequenced material came from PBMCs. The receptors here all came from a middle-aged woman in good health and CMV-seropositive.

The chain recombines TRBV19 with TRBJ1-1, with D tentatively TRBD1 (5 bases). Per germline, CDR1 LNHDA and CDR2 SQIVND (reference sequence). Trimming took off 5 bases at V and 5 bases at J, with 15 bases between the two ends. The CDR3 sequence is 14 residues long. The CDR3 nucleotides read TGTGCCAGTAGTCTCCGCGGGGGGTGGACTGAAGCTTTCTTT. It encodes CASSLRGGWTEAFF.

The chain combines TRBV19 with TRBJ1-1; 9 bases map to TRBD1. The germline V gene has CDR1 LNHDA and CDR2 SQIVND (reference sequence). The CDR3 is 11 residues long. Here the CDR3 DNA reads TGTGGGACAGGGGAGAACACTGAAGCTTTCTTT. Translated: CGTGENTEAFF.

The J gene is TRBJ1-1, the V gene TRBV7-9; weak D call: TRBD1 (5 bases). The CDR3 covers 12 residues. Per the germline V gene, CDR1 is SEHNR and CDR2 is FQNEAQ (reference sequence). The V gene lost 4 bases and the J gene lost 7 bases, with 10 bases spanning the gap. The CDR3 nucleotides are TGTGCCAGCAGCTCCCGCCAGGGTGAAGCTTTCTTT. This gives the protein CASSSRQGEAFF.

This clone appeared a few times. This sequence joins TRBV4-3 and TRBJ2-1, with 13 positions matching TRBD2. The CDR3 is 17 amino acids. In germline, CDR1 is LGHNA, CDR2 YSLEER. With 1 base clipped from V and 7 bases from J, the junction kept 7 bases outside the gene matches. CDR3 loop: CASSQALAGGPGNEQFF. CDR3 nucleotides: TGCGCCAGCAGCCAAGCACTAGCGGGGGGGCCGGGTAATGAGCAGTTCTTC.

The chain carries TRBV9 and TRBJ1-2; 9 positions match TRBD1. Germline V gene data show CDR1 as SGDLS and CDR2 as YYNGEE. The J segment lost 3 bases and the V segment lost 3 bases, leaving 6 bases of the junction unmatched. CDR3 length: 15 residues. CDR3 sequence reads: CASSGQGQGDYGYTF. CDR3 bases: TGTGCCAGCAGCGGGCAGGGACAGGGAGACTATGGCTACACCTTC.

This chain uses TRBV4-1 with TRBJ2-7; D may be TRBD2 (5 bases). CDR3 length: 14 amino acids. Germline V gene sequence: CDR1 MGHRA, CDR2 YSYEKL. V lost 1 base and J 2 bases, leaving 9 bases between the germline ends. CDR3 in amino acids: CASSQADGTYEQYF. CDR3 nucleotides: TGCGCCAGCAGCCAAGCGGACGGGACCTACGAGCAGTACTTC.

The chain employs TRBV4-3 and TRBJ2-2; TRBD2 matches at 11 bases. V was clipped by 3 bases and J by 3 bases; unmatched bases: 6. CDR1 is LGHNA and CDR2 is YSLEER in the germline V gene. This CDR3 has 17 amino acids. CDR3 amino acids: CASSQFLAGGDTGELFF. CDR3 coding DNA: TGCGCCAGCAGCCAGTTCCTAGCGGGGGGCGACACCGGGGAGCTGTTTTTT.

The chain joins TRBV11-2 to TRBJ1-2; TRBD1 aligns across 8 bases. In germline, CDR1 is SGHAT, CDR2 FQNNGV. The J segment lost 7 bases and the V segment lost 2 bases, leaving 6 bases of the junction unmatched. This CDR3 contains 14 residues. The CDR3: CASSLPSGTGGYTF. CDR3 sequence (DNA): TGTGCCAGCAGCTTACCCTCCGGGACAGGTGGCTACACCTTC. The whole variable domain, filled in from reference TRBV11-2 and TRBJ1-2, reads EAGVAQSPRYKIIEKRQSVAFWCNPISGHATLYWYQQILGQGPKLLIQFQNNGVVDDSQLPKDRFSAERLKGVDSTLKIQPAKLEDSAVYLCASSLPSGTGGYTFGSGTRLTVV.

The rearrangement uses TRBV5-5 and TRBJ1-1; D is ambiguous. Germline V gene data show CDR1 as SGHKS and CDR2 as YYEKEE (reference sequence). The CDR3 is 13 residues long. Deletions cut 4 bases from V and 1 base from J, with 8 bases between. The CDR3 is CASSLEQNTEAFF. CDR3 nucleotides: TGTGCCAGCAGCCTGGAGCAGAACACTGAAGCTTTCTTT.

The V and J genes are TRBV6-4 and TRBJ1-2; 7 positions agree with TRBD1. This CDR3 contains 14 residues. V gave up 5 bases and J gave up 4 bases; unmatched junction bases: 7. Germline loops: CDR1 MRHNA, CDR2 SNTAGT. Here the CDR3 DNA reads TGTGCCAGCAGTCCCGGGACAGCGACCTATGGCTACACCTTC. Translated, it gives CASSPGTATYGYTF.

The chain combines TRBV4-1 with TRBJ1-1; 7 bases fit TRBD1. Trimming cost V 5 bases and J 1 base; bases outside gene matches: 4. Germline V gives CDR1 MGHRA, CDR2 YSYEKL. This CDR3 is built from 14 residues. The CDR3 reads CASSENRGNTEAFF. CDR3 DNA sequence: TGCGCCAGCAGCGAGAACAGGGGGAACACTGAAGCTTTCTTT.

The V gene is TRBV19, the J gene TRBJ2-2, with D unclear. The V gene's germline CDR1 is LNHDA and CDR2 SQIVND (reference sequence). V was cut by 3 bases and J by 9 bases, with 8 bases left in between. CDR3 length: 12 amino acids. CDR3 in amino acids: CASSMGRRELFF. CDR3 DNA sequence: TGTGCCAGTAGTATGGGCAGGCGGGAGCTGTTTTTT.

J is TRBJ2-2 and V is TRBV4-1; weak D call: TRBD1 (5 bases). Germline V lookup: CDR1 MGHRA, CDR2 YSYEKL. This CDR3 is built from 15 residues. V dropped 1 base and J dropped 4 bases, with 10 bases sitting between them. CDR3 region: CASSQVAGLTGELFF. CDR3 DNA: TGCGCCAGCAGCCAAGTGGCAGGGCTCACCGGGGAGCTGTTTTTT.

This chain connects TRBV7-9 to TRBJ2-1; 8 bases fit TRBD2. CDR3 length equals 18 residues. V was clipped by 1 base and J by 0 bases; unmatched bases: 8. Germline V gene sequence: CDR1 SEHNR, CDR2 FQNEAQ (reference sequence). DNA for the CDR3: TGTGCCAGCAGCTTAGTCCAGGGCGGGGGGAGCTCCTACAATGAGCAGTTCTTC. Amino acid sequence: CASSLVQGGGSSYNEQFF.

On this clone: Its ends do not fully match the called genes, so a read error is possible. The chain is built from TRBV27 and TRBJ1-1, with a weak D call TRBD1 (5 bases). From germline, CDR1 is MNHEY and CDR2 SMNVEV (reference sequence). The CDR3 contains 15 residues. The CDR3 DNA reads as TGTGCCAGCAGTCCCAGGGACTTCTGGACCACTGAAGCTTCCTTT. Its translation: CASSPRDFWTTEASF.

V is TRBV12-5 and J is TRBJ2-1; tentative D call: TRBD1 (5 bases). The length of the CDR3 is 14 residues. V gave up 2 bases and J gave up 3 bases, with 8 bases separating them. Germline V lookup: CDR1 LGHNT, CDR2 FRNRAP. For the CDR3, the DNA is TGTGCTAGTGGTTTGTCCAGGGACTACAATGAGCAGTTCTTC. It translates to CASGLSRDYNEQFF.

This clone showed up just a few times. The rearrangement joins TRBV29-1 to TRBJ1-1; perhaps TRBD1 as D (5 bases). This CDR3 has 12 amino acids. The V end was cut by 7 bases, the J end by 7 bases, with 16 bases between. Germline V lookup: CDR1 SQVTM, CDR2 ANQGSEA. The CDR3 DNA follows: TGCAGCGCCCAGGGCTGGGGAGGTGAAGCTTTCTTT. As protein: CSAQGWGGEAFF.

The chain combines TRBV11-2 with TRBJ2-3; D remains unclear. The germline V gene encodes CDR1 SGHAT and CDR2 FQNNGV. This CDR3 has 14 residues. The V gene lost 0 bases and the J gene lost 4 bases, with 8 bases spanning the gap. CDR3 in DNA: TGTGCCAGCAGCTTAGATCGTGGCCCAGATACGCAGTATTTT. This translates into CASSLDRGPDTQYF.

The chain couples TRBV11-3 to TRBJ1-3; D might be TRBD1 (6 bases). V was shortened by 4 bases and J by 13 bases, with 14 bases between the two germline ends. Germline V gene lookup returns CDR1 SGHNT and CDR2 YENEEA. CDR3 length equals 12 residues. The CDR3, as DNA: TGTGCCAGCAGCTCACACAGGGTGTTGATATATTTT. It is translated as CASSSHRVLIYF.

The chain is built from TRBV5-1 and TRBJ1-2; no firm D call. The V end was cut by 0 bases, the J end by 7 bases, with 22 bases between. The CDR3 totals 17 residues. Germline assignment: CDR1 SGHRS and CDR2 YFSETQ. The CDR3 DNA reads TGCGCCAGCAGCTTGGATCTGCGGCCTCCGGCCCTTGGTGGCTACACCTTC. Protein: CASSLDLRPPALGGYTF.

The chain employs TRBV6-1 and TRBJ2-7, with 7 positions matching TRBD1. This CDR3 has 14 residues. The junction had 6 bases not matched to a gene; V was cut back by 6 bases and J by 1 base. The germline gives CDR1 MNHNS, CDR2 SASEGT. The CDR3 protein is CASSRTGESYEQYF. DNA of the CDR3: TGTGCCAGCAGCCGGACAGGAGAATCCTACGAGCAGTACTTC.

The table lists this clone with a count of one. V and J are TRBV13 and TRBJ1-1; TRBD1 might be the D (6 bases). Trimming took off 5 bases at V and 1 base at J, with 11 bases between the two ends. CDR3 length equals 14 residues. The germline gives CDR1 PRHDT, CDR2 FYEKMQ (reference sequence). CDR3 region: CASSTWTANTEAFF. The CDR3 nucleotides are TGTGCCAGCAGCACCTGGACAGCGAACACTGAAGCTTTCTTT.

The gene calls are TRBV7-2 and TRBJ1-2; a possible D gene is TRBD1 (5 bases). The CDR3 has 14 amino acids. Germline V gene data show CDR1 as SGHTA and CDR2 as FQGNSA. Trimming removed 5 bases from V and 7 bases from J, with 17 bases in between. In DNA form, the CDR3 reads TGTGCCAGCAGCAATGAATGGGGCCTGGGTGGCTACACCTTC. It translates to CASSNEWGLGGYTF.

This clone was counted a single time. This chain connects TRBV27 to TRBJ2-5; 8 nucleotides match TRBD2. The J call may be mistaken, given a closer DNA end match to TRBJ2-7. CDR1 MNHEY and CDR2 SMNVEV come from the germline V gene (reference sequence). The CDR3 has 13 residues. CDR3 amino acids: CASRLAASVEQYF. The CDR3 DNA reads TGTGCCAGCAGACTAGCGGCATCGGTCGAGCAGTACTTC.

This chain joins TRBV7-9 and TRBJ1-1, with 9 nucleotides matching TRBD1. Germline-derived CDR1 and CDR2 are SEHNR and FQNEAQ (reference sequence). Unmatched junction bases numbered 13, after V lost 4 bases and J lost 4 bases. The CDR3 has 17 residues. For the CDR3, the DNA is TGTGCCAGCAGCTCGCCTGGGACAGGGAGGGTGAGCACTGAAGCTTTCTTT. It is translated as CASSSPGTGRVSTEAFF.

The V call is TRBV30, the J call TRBJ2-5; D gene uncertain. The J call is uncertain, as TRBJ2-7 better fits the DNA end. Germline V lookup: CDR1 GTSNPN, CDR2 SVGIG (reference sequence). This CDR3 spans 11 amino acids. CDR3 sequence (DNA): TGTGCCTGGAGGACTCTCTACGAGCAGTACTTC. This gives the protein CAWRTLYEQYF.

The chain is built from TRBV11-2 and TRBJ2-5, with TRBD2 identical over 9 bases. The CDR3 sequence is 16 residues long. V trimming: 5 bases; J trimming: 4 bases; junction bases outside the gene matches: 11. The germline gives CDR1 SGHAT, CDR2 FQNNGV. The CDR3 coding sequence is TGTGCCAGCAGCCCCCTGTGGGCGGGGGGGCTAGAGACCCAGTACTTC. This translates into CASSPLWAGGLETQYF.

This clone was counted between two and nine times. The rearrangement joins TRBV7-8 to TRBJ2-1, with 8 positions matching TRBD1. J gave up 7 bases and V 5 bases, and 4 bases lay outside the gene matches. CDR3 length: 13 amino acids. The germline V gene has CDR1 SGHVS and CDR2 FQNEAQ. CDR3 loop: CASSGQGVNEQFF. The CDR3 DNA reads as TGTGCCAGCAGCGGACAGGGTGTGAATGAGCAGTTCTTC.

As concerns this clone: The junction shows a germline mismatch at one end, possibly a read error. The sample carries other DNA sequences with the same CDR3. This rearrangement joins TRBV7-3 to TRBJ1-1; 7 bases match TRBD1. This CDR3 has 14 residues. The germline V gene has CDR1 SGHTA and CDR2 FQGTGA. CDR3 coding DNA: TGCGCCAGCAGAATAGACAGGGTGAACACTGAAGCTTTCTTT. Translated, it gives CASRIDRVNTEAFF. Filled out from reference TRBV7-3 and TRBJ1-1, the complete variable domain reads GAGVSQTPSNKVTEKGKYVELRCDPISGHTALYWYRQSLGQGPEFLIYFQGTGAADDSGLPNDRFFAVRPEGSVSTLKIQRTERGDSAVYLCASRIDRVNTEAFFGQGTRLTVV.

This sequence joins TRBV9 and TRBJ1-4; D not certain. Germline assignment: CDR1 SGDLS and CDR2 YYNGEE. The V and J ends lost 4 bases and 3 bases respectively, with 13 bases between them. The CDR3 consists of 15 residues. CDR3 sequence: CASSPQSVANEKLFF. The CDR3 nucleotides are TGTGCCAGCAGCCCCCAAAGTGTAGCTAATGAAAAACTGTTTTTT.

This rearrangement joins TRBV7-3 to TRBJ2-5, with D maybe TRBD2 (5 bases). CDR1 is SGHTA and CDR2 is FQGTGA in the germline V gene. The CDR3 length is 15 residues. V was pared by 0 bases and J by 3 bases, with 11 bases between. DNA for the CDR3: TGTGCCAGCAGCTTAACCGGACGGACTGAAGAGACCCAGTACTTC. It codes for CASSLTGRTEETQYF.

The CDR3 sequence: CASSLATGHPSPQHF. The DNA for the CDR3 is TGTGCCAGCAGCTTAGCGACAGGCCATCCATCTCCCCAGCATTTT. This chain uses TRBV7-8 with TRBJ1-5; tentatively, D is TRBD1 (6 bases). There are 15 residues in the CDR3. Between the trimmed V and J ends, which lost 0 bases and 10 bases, there was a span of 16 bases. The germline CDR1 and CDR2 sequences are SGHVS and FQNEAQ.